This T cell receptor beta chain was sequenced for a study of Graves' ophthalmopathy and Graves' hyperthyroidism. Reliance was placed on clinical symptoms, serum thyroxine, TRAb, thyroid ultrasound and orbital computed tomography for diagnosis. Germline values: CDR1 SEHNR, CDR2 FQNEAQ (reference sequence). The CDR3 runs 17 residues. This clonotype has a handful of counts. Its ends do not fully match the called genes, so a read error is possible. As the template, RNA transcripts were used to amplify TCR beta CDR3 regions. Scientists carried out first-round RT-PCR using HTBI primers and then a second-round multiplex PCR. A single record per CDR3 protein comes from TCRdb applying MiXCR to the multiplex PCR reads. The sample contains over a million distinct CDR3 sequences, roughly 35% of which appear only once.

The V gene is TRBV7-9, the J gene TRBJ2-2, with TRBD1 matching 9 bases. Sequenced input: peripheral blood or thyroid tissue (not recorded which). The receptor was derived from an adult man with Graves' hyperthyroidism. For the CDR3, the DNA is TGTGCCAGCATACTGCTTACCGGGACAGGGAACGCCGGGGAGCTGTTTTTT. Translated: CASILLTGTGNAGELFF. The full variable domain, completed using reference TRBV7-9 and TRBJ2-2, is DTGVSQNPRHKITKRGQNVTFRCDPISEHNRLYWYRQTLGQGPEFLTYFQNEAQLEKSRLLSDRFSAERPKGSFSTLEIQRTEQGDSAMYLCASILLTGTGNAGELFFGEGSRLTVL.